This T cell receptor (beta chain) was identified during a study of vaccination and CD4 T cells after COVID-19. Study overall: Convalescent donors: six male, four female; seven Caucasian, two Asian, one multiracial, two Hispanic.

The germline V gene has CDR1 SGHRS and CDR2 YFSETQ. V was pared by 0 bases and J by 2 bases, with 4 bases between. The CDR3 sequence is 13 residues long. A word on this clonotype: Its matching antigen is unknown.

The Oncomine TCR Beta short-read assay sequenced DNA from cultured CD4+ T cells. It was from cultured CD4+ T cells that genomic DNA was extracted. TCRdb re-called the PCR reads through MiXCR, storing one row per CDR3 protein. Altogether over 10,000 distinct CDR3 sequences are present, roughly 44% being singletons, with the ten largest covering more than 20%. General study points: Spike mono-reactivity marked 304 of 307 vaccine-specific clones in convalescent patients. Median numbers of SARS-CoV-2-reactive clonotypes increased from around 20 to 38 (not a significant change).

Regarding treatment: roughly 10-day PBMC culture with coronavirus spike peptide pools or control peptides (ViraFEST assay). The chain combines TRBV5-1 with TRBJ2-3; D unclear. The TCR sequence derives from a human donor with COVID-19. Sequenced here: cultured CD4+ T cells from blood, sampled after SARS-CoV-2 vaccination. CDR3 protein: CASSLDDTDTQYF. CDR3 coding DNA: TGCGCCAGCAGCTTGGACGACACAGATACGCAGTATTTT.